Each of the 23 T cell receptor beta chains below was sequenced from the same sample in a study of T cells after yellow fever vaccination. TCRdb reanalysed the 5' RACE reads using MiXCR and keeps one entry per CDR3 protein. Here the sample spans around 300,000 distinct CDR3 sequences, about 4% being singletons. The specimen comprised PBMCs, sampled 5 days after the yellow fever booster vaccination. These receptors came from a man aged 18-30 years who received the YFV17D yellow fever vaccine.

The DNA for the CDR3 is TGCAGTGCTATAGTGGGCCCGTATGGCTACACCTTC. Amino acid sequence: CSAIVGPYGYTF. V usage is TRBV20-1 and J usage is TRBJ1-2, with no clear D. V dropped 4 bases and J dropped 5 bases, with 11 bases sitting between them. The CDR3 totals 12 residues. Germline V CDR1 and CDR2: DFQATT, SNEGSKA (reference sequence).

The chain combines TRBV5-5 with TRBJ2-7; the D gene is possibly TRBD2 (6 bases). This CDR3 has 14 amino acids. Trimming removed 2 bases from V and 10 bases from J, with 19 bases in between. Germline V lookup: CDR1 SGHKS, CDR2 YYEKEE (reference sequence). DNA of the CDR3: TGTGCCAGCAGCTTTGATAAGGCCTGGAGGGATCAGTACTTC. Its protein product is CASSFDKAWRDQYF.

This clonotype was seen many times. In DNA form, the CDR3 reads TGTGCCAGCAGTTCCAGGGTGGGGTACAATGAGCAGTTCTTC. This codes for CASSSRVGYNEQFF. The rearrangement joins TRBV12-3 or TRBV12-4 to TRBJ2-1, with a weak D call TRBD1 (5 bases). The CDR3 length is 14 residues. Between the trimmed V and J ends, which lost 4 bases and 4 bases, there was a span of 11 bases.

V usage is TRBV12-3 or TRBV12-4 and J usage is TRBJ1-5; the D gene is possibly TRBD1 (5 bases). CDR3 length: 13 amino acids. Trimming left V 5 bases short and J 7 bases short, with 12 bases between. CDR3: CASSLRVRQPQHF. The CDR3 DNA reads TGTGCCAGCAGTCTCAGGGTTCGCCAGCCCCAGCATTTT.

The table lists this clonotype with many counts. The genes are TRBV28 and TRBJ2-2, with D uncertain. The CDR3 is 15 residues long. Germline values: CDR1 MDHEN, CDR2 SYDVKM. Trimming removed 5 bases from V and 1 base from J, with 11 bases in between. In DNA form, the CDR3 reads TGTGCCAGCAGTCTGGCAGGCCAGAACACCGGGGAGCTGTTTTTT. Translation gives CASSLAGQNTGELFF.

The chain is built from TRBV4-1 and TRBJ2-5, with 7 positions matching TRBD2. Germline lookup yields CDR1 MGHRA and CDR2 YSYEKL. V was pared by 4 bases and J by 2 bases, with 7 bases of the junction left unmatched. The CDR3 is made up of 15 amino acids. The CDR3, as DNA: TGCGCCAGCAGCCGTAGCGGGCGCAATCAAGAGACCCAGTACTTC. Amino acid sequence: CASSRSGRNQETQYF.

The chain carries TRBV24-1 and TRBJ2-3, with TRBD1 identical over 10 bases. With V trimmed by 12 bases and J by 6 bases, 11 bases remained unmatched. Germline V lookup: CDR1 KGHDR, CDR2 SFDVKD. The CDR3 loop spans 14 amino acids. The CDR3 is CAAAGTGAGDTQYF. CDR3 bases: TGTGCCGCGGCCGGGACAGGGGCCGGGGATACGCAGTATTTT.

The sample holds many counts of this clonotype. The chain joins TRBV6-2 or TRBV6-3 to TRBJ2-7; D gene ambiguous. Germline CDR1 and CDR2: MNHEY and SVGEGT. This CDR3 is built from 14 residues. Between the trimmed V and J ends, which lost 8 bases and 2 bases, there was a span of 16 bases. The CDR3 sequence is CASGGRVETYEQYF. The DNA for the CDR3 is TGTGCCAGCGGTGGACGAGTAGAAACCTACGAGCAGTACTTC.

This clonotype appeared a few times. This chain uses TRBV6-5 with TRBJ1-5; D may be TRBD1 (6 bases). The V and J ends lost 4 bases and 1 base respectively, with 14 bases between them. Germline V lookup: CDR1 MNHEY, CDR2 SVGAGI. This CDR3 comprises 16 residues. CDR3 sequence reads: CASSSAGEGSNQPQHF. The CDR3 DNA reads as TGTGCCAGCAGTTCGGCAGGGGAAGGAAGCAATCAGCCCCAGCATTTT.

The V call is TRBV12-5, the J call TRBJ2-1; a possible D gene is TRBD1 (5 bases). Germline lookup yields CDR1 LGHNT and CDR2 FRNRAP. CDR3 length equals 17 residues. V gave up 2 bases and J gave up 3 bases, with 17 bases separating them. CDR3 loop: CASGLPLKAGIYNEQFF. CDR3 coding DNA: TGTGCTAGTGGTTTGCCCCTCAAGGCAGGGATCTACAATGAGCAGTTCTTC.

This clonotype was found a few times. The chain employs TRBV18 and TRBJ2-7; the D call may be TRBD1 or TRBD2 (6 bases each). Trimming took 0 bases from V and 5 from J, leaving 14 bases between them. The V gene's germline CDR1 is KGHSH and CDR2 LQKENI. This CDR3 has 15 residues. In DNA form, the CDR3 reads TGTGCCAGCTCACCACCCGTTCGGGGGCTGGACGAGCAGTACTTC. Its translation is CASSPPVRGLDEQYF.

The CDR3 DNA is TGTGCCAGCAGCCCACGGGGGCTAGCGGGAGGAGATACGCAGTATTTT. It translates to CASSPRGLAGGDTQYF. J is TRBJ2-3 and V is TRBV11-2; 11 nucleotides match TRBD2. The germline CDR1 and CDR2 sequences are SGHAT and FQNNGV. The CDR3 consists of 16 residues. Germline trimming cut 5 bases from V and 5 bases from J; bases unmatched to any gene: 9. The full variable domain, its missing parts supplied by reference TRBV11-2 and TRBJ2-3, is EAGVAQSPRYKIIEKRQSVAFWCNPISGHATLYWYQQILGQGPKLLIQFQNNGVVDDSQLPKDRFSAERLKGVDSTLKIQPAKLEDSAVYLCASSPRGLAGGDTQYFGPGTRLTVL.

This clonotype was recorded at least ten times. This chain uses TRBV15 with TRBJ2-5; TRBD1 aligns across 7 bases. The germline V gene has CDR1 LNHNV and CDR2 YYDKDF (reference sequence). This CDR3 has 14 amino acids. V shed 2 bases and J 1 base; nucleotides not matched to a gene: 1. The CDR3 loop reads CATSRNRGQETQYF. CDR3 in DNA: TGTGCCACCAGCAGAAACAGGGGCCAAGAGACCCAGTACTTC.

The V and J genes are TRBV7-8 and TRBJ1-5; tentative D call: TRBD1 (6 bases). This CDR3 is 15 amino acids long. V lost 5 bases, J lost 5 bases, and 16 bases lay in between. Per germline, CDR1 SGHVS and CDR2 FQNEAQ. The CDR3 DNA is TGTGCCAGCAGCCGGGGCAGGGGAACGGATCAGCCCCAGCATTTT. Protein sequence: CASSRGRGTDQPQHF.

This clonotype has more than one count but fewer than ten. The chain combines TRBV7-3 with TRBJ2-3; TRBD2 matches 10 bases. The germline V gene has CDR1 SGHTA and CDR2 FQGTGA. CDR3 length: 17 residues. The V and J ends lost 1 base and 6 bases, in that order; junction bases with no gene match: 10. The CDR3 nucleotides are TGTGCCAGCAGCTTAATCCCCAGCGGGGGGGCCAAGGATACGCAGTATTTT. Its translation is CASSLIPSGGAKDTQYF.

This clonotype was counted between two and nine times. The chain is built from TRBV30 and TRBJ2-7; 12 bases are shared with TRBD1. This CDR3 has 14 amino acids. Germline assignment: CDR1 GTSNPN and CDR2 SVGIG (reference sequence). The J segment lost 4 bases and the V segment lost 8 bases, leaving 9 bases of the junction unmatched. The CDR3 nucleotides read TGTGCCGGGGGGACAGGGGGCGCGATATACGAGCAGTACTTC. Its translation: CAGGTGGAIYEQYF.

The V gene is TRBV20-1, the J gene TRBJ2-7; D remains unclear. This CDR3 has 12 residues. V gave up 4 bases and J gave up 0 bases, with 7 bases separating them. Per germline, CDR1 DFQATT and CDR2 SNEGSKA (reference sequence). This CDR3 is CSAKGNSYEQYF. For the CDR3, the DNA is TGCAGTGCTAAAGGAAACTCCTACGAGCAGTACTTC.

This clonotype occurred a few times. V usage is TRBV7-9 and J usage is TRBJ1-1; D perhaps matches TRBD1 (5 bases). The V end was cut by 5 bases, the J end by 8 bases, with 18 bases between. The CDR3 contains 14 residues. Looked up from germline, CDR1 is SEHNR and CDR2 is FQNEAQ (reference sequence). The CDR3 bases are TGTGCCAGCAGCCCCCCGGGGGGAACGGCCGAAGCTTTCTTT. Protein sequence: CASSPPGGTAEAFF.

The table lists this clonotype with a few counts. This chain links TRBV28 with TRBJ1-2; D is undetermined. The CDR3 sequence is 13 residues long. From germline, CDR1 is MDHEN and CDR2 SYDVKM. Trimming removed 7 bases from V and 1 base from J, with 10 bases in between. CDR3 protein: CASTVTINYGYTF. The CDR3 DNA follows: TGTGCCAGCACCGTAACTATTAACTATGGCTACACCTTC.

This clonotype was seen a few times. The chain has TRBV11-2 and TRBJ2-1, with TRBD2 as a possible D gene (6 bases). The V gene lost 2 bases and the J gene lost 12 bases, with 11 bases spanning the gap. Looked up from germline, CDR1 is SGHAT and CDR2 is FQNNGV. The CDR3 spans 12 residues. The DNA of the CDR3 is TGTGCCAGCAGCTTAAATTGGGACTCGCAGTTCTTC. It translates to CASSLNWDSQFF. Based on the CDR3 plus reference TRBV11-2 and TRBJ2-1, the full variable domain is EAGVAQSPRYKIIEKRQSVAFWCNPISGHATLYWYQQILGQGPKLLIQFQNNGVVDDSQLPKDRFSAERLKGVDSTLKIQPAKLEDSAVYLCASSLNWDSQFFGPGTRLTVL.

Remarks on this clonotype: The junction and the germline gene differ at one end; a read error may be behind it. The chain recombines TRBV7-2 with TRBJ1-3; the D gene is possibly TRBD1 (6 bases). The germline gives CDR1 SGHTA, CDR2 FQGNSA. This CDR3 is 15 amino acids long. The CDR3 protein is CASTLGGTSGNTIYF. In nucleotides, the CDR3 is TGTGCCAGCACCTTAGGGGGAACCTCTGGAAACACCATATATTTT.

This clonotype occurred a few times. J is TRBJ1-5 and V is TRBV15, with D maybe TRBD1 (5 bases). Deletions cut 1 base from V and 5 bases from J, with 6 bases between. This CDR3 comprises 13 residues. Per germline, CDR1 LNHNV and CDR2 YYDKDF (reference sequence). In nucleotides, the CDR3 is TGTGCCACCAGCAGAGGGGGGGATCAGCCCCAGCATTTT. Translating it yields CATSRGGDQPQHF.

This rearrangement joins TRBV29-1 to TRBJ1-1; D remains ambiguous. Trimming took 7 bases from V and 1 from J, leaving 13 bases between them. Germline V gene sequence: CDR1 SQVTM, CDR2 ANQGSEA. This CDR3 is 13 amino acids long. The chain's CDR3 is CSDRVSENTEAFF. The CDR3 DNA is TGCAGCGACCGGGTGTCTGAGAACACTGAAGCTTTCTTT.